A selection of T cell receptor beta chains follows, all from one sample in a study of a mutant IDH1 vaccine in newly diagnosed glioma. No antigen has been identified for these receptors. Sequencing was performed with immunoSEQ multiplex PCR; in TCRdb, only in-frame clones are kept and a portion is missing. The sample lists about 66,000 clones, about 73% occurring once. Material: PBMCs, obtained from a glioma patient whose treatment included an IDH1 peptide vaccine. The source of these receptors is a man aged 45-65 years with glioma. The CDR3 runs from the conserved cysteine through the conserved F or W. Fields, in order: J gene, V gene, clone size, D gene, CDR3 DNA, CDR3 protein. The D gene is left open where the match is weak. Rows give clone size only sometimes, using once, few, many, or a class for an expanded clone.

J: TRBJ1-3
V: TRBV5-1
size: NA
D: TRBD1
DNA: TGCGCCAGCAGTTACGGGGGGACAGGATCTACTGGAAACACCATATATTTT
CDR3: CASSYGGTGSTGNTIYF

J: TRBJ2-7
V: TRBV6-6
size: once
D: NA
DNA: TGTGCCAGCAGTACGACGGGACTTTCCTACGAGCAGTACTTC
CDR3: CASSTTGLSYEQYF

J: TRBJ2-1
V: TRBV9
size: NA
D: NA
DNA: TGTGCCAGCGCCCAAGGCAGGTCATCCTACAATGAGCAGTTCTTC
CDR3: CASAQGRSSYNEQFF

J: TRBJ1-1
V: TRBV29-1
size: once
D: NA
DNA: TGCGCAGGGATGAACACTGAAGCTTTCTTT
CDR3: CAGMNTEAFF

J: TRBJ1-2
V: TRBV30
size: NA
D: NA
DNA: TGTGCCTGGAGTGCCCACACGCGAGAGGGCTATGGCTACACCTTC
CDR3: CAWSAHTREGYGYTF

J: TRBJ2-3
V: TRBV6-6
size: NA
D: NA
DNA: TGTGCCAGCAGTTACGACAGTACAGATACGCAGTATTTT
CDR3: CASSYDSTDTQYF

J: TRBJ1-4
V: TRBV30
size: NA
D: NA
DNA: TGTGCCTGGAGTTATACCTGGGACCGAGAAAATGAAAAACTGTTTTTT
CDR3: CAWSYTWDRENEKLFF

J: TRBJ1-1
V: TRBV9
size: NA
D: NA
DNA: TGTGCCAGCTCCCCGAAGGGCGTCGAAGCTTTCTTT
CDR3: CASSPKGVEAFF

J: TRBJ2-7
V: TRBV5-4
size: NA
D: NA
DNA: TGTGCCAGCAGTTTGGACTCTGGCGAGCAGTACTTC
CDR3: CASSLDSGEQYF

J: TRBJ1-3
V: TRBV9
size: NA
D: NA
DNA: TGTGCCAGCAGCGTGGAAGGGAACTCTCGAAACACCATATATTTT
CDR3: CASSVEGNSRNTIYF

J: TRBJ1-2
V: TRBV5-4
size: NA
D: TRBD1
DNA: TGTGCCAGCAGCTCCGAGACAGGGTGGGATGGCTACACCTTC
CDR3: CASSSETGWDGYTF

J: TRBJ2-5
V: TRBV5-6
size: NA
D: NA
DNA: TGTGCCAGCAGCCTGGGGGCCGCAGAGACCCAGTACTTC
CDR3: CASSLGAAETQYF

J: TRBJ2-2
V: TRBV27
size: NA
D: TRBD2
DNA: TGTGCCAGCAGTTTGACTAGCGGTATAACCGGGGAGCTGTTTTTT
CDR3: CASSLTSGITGELFF

J: TRBJ2-7
V: TRBV13
size: NA
D: NA
DNA: TGTGCCAGCAGCTTAGGCATCCCAGGGGCGCGCGAGCAGTACTTC
CDR3: CASSLGIPGAREQYF

J: TRBJ1-2
V: TRBV19
size: NA
D: TRBD1
DNA: TGTGCCAGTAGTGCCCGGGACAGCGCTTTCTATGGCTACACCTTC
CDR3: CASSARDSAFYGYTF

J: TRBJ2-7
V: TRBV5-8
size: NA
D: TRBD1
DNA: TGTGCCAGCAGCTTGGCTGGGACAGGTACCGAGCAGTACTTC
CDR3: CASSLAGTGTEQYF

J: TRBJ1-5
V: TRBV10-1
size: NA
D: NA
DNA: TGCGCCAGCAGTGGAAACTTGGGGGAGCCCCAGCATTTT
CDR3: CASSGNLGEPQHF

J: TRBJ2-7
V: TRBV6-1
size: NA
D: NA
DNA: TGTGCCAGCAGTGAAGGGGTCGAGCAGTACTTC
CDR3: CASSEGVEQYF

J: TRBJ2-7
V: TRBV5-5
size: NA
D: NA
DNA: TGTGCCAGCAGCTTGGTTGTGGGAGTCGCCTACGAGCAGTACTTC
CDR3: CASSLVVGVAYEQYF

J: TRBJ1-1
V: TRBV7-9
size: NA
D: NA
DNA: TGTGCCAGCATCGGGGACGTCACTGAAGCTTTCTTT
CDR3: CASIGDVTEAFF

J: TRBJ2-1
V: TRBV27
size: many
D: TRBD1
DNA: TGTGCCATTCAAGATGGGACAGGGGGCCTAGGTGAGCAGTTCTTC
CDR3: CAIQDGTGGLGEQFF

J: TRBJ2-7
V: TRBV18
size: NA
D: NA
DNA: TGTGCCAGCTCACCACCGGCAGGGTTCGAGCAGTACTTC
CDR3: CASSPPAGFEQYF

J: TRBJ2-4
V: TRBV11-2
size: NA
D: TRBD1
DNA: TGTGCCAGCAGCGCCCTGGGACAGGGTTGGGCCAAAAACATTCAGTACTTC
CDR3: CASSALGQGWAKNIQYF

J: TRBJ1-1
V: TRBV5-1
size: NA
D: NA
DNA: TGCGCCAGCAGCTTGGGCTCCTCCATGAACACTGAAGCTTTCTTT
CDR3: CASSLGSSMNTEAFF

J: TRBJ2-3
V: TRBV5-1
size: NA
D: TRBD1
DNA: TGCGCCAGCAGCAAGAGGGGGCAGGAGACAGATACGCAGTATTTT
CDR3: CASSKRGQETDTQYF

J: TRBJ2-7
V: TRBV30
size: few
D: NA
DNA: TGTGCCGGGCAGGCAGGGACCTACGAGCAGTACTTC
CDR3: CAGQAGTYEQYF

J: TRBJ2-1
V: TRBV2
size: NA
D: NA
DNA: TGTGCCAGCACCCAACAACCGATCGGGGGTAACTCCAATGAGCAGTTCTTC
CDR3: CASTQQPIGGNSNEQFF